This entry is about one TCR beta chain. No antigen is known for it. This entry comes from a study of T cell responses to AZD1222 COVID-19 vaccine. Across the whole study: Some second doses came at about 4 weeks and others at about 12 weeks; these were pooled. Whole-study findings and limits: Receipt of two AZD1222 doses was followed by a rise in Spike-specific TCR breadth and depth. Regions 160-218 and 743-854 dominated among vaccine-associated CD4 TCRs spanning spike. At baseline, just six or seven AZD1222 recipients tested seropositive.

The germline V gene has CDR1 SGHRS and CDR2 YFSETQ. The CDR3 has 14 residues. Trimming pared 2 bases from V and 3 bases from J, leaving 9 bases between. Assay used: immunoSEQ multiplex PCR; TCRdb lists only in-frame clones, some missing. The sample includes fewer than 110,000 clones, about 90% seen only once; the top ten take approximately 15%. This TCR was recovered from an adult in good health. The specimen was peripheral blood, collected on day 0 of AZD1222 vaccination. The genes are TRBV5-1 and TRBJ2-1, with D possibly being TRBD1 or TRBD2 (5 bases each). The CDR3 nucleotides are TGCGCCAGCAGCTTAGGGGACGGCTACAATGAGCAGTTCTTC. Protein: CASSLGDGYNEQFF.